The sequence of this T cell receptor (beta chain) was determined in a study of a mutant IDH1 vaccine in newly diagnosed glioma. The overall study: Investigators started vaccination 4-6 weeks after radiotherapy alone, or with temozolomide cycles. Former treatment meant radiotherapy, temozolomide, or both; the majority had gotten both. Study observations and caveats: A vaccine-induced immune response developed in approximately 94% of the patients.

Note on this clone: Its specificity is not known.

Time point noted: week 47, end of study. Doses consisted of 300 ug of mutant IDH1 20-mer peptide each, paired with topical imiquimod. The donors' diagnosis was new WHO grade 3 or 4 astrocytoma that was IDH1-mutant and ATRX-lost. Using immunoSEQ multiplex PCR, the repertoire was profiled, and TCRdb retains in-frame clones only, with some absent. Of fewer than 55,000 clones detected, about 65% appear once; the ten largest clones hold about 5%. The CDR3 sequence is 15 residues long. Germline V gene data show CDR1 as SQVTM and CDR2 as ANQGSEA. Losses at the gene ends were 1 base for V and 2 bases for J; bases not matched to a gene: 7.

The sequence was obtained from a middle-aged man with glioma. Some clones in this sample may be carry-over from other donors' samples. This material consisted of peripheral blood mononuclear cells (PBMCs), taken from a glioma patient whose treatment included an IDH1 peptide vaccine. The V gene is TRBV29-1, the J gene TRBJ1-1; TRBD1 matches at 7 bases. CDR3 amino acids: CSVEVGTAVNTEAFF. The CDR3 DNA sequence: TGCAGCGTTGAAGTAGGGACAGCAGTAAACACTGAAGCTTTCTTT.